This T cell receptor beta chain was retrieved from a study of spatial heterogeneity in lung cancer. General study findings and limits: Estimated coverage of tumor T cells was around 6.9% for alpha and approximately 13% for beta chains. It was found that expanded intratumoral alpha and beta TCR counts tracked tumor mutation counts. Tallies of expanded TCRs, which were sorted into ubiquitous and regional groups, correlated with counts of ubiquitous and regional nonsynonymous mutations, respectively.

By share of the sample, this clonotype is medium-sized. Antigen: not known. Noted time point: sample taken at primary tumor resection. A total of under 80 untreated early-stage non-small cell lung cancer patients served as donors. From tumor, nontumor lung or frozen PBMC, whole RNA was taken unsorted for sequencing. After removal of 9 bases from V and 2 bases from J, the junction contained 8 bases not matched to a gene. Germline-derived CDR1 and CDR2 are MNHEY and SVGEGT. The length of the CDR3 is 14 residues. MiXCR was run by TCRdb on the 5' RACE reads, yielding one entry per CDR3 protein. Here the sample spans 7,500 to 8,500 distinct CDR3 sequences, around 7% being singletons.

This sequence originates from a male donor with early-stage non-small cell lung cancer. The rearrangement uses TRBV6-2 or TRBV6-3 and TRBJ2-5; 8 bases fit TRBD1. Material: lung tumor tissue, obtained at surgery. CDR3 amino acids: CASTRTGSQETQYF. Written as DNA, the CDR3 is TGTGCCAGTACCCGGACAGGGAGTCAAGAGACCCAGTACTTC.